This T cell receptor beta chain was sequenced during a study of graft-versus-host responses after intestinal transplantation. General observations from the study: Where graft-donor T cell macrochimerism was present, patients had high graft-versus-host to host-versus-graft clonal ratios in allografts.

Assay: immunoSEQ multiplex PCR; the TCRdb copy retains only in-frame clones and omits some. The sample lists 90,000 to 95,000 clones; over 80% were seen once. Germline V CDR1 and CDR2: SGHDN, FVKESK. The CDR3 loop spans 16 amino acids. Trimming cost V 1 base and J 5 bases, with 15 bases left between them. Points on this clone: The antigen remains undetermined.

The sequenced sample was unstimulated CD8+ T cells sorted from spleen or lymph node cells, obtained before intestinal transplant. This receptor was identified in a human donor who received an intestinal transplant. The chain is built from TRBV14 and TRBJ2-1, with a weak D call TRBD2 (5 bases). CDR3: CASSQVSGSIHNEQFF. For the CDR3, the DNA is TGTGCCAGCAGCCAAGTATCTGGGAGTATCCACAATGAGCAGTTCTTC. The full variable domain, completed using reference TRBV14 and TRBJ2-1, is EAGVTQFPSHSVIEKGQTVTLRCDPISGHDNLYWYRRVMGKEIKFLLHFVKESKQDESGMPNNRFLAERTGGTYSTLKVQPAELEDSGVYFCASSQVSGSIHNEQFFGPGTRLTVL.